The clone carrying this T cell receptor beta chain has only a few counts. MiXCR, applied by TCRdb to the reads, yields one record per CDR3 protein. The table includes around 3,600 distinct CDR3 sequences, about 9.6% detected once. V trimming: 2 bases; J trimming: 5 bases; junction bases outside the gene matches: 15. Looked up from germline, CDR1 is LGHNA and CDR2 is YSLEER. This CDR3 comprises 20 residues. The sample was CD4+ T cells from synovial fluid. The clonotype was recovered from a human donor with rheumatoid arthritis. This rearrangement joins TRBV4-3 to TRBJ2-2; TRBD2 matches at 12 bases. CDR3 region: CASSQRRLAGDSKRTGELFF. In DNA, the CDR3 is TGCGCCAGCAGCCAACGCCGACTAGCGGGAGACTCGAAAAGAACCGGGGAGCTGTTTTTT.